Each of the 28 T cell receptor beta chains below was sequenced from the same sample in a study of PD-1 blockade in classical Hodgkin lymphoma. After autologous stem cell transplantation all patients relapsed, and prior brentuximab vedotin exposure differed between cohorts. TCRdb keeps only in-frame clones here, not all; method: immunoSEQ multiplex PCR. The repertoire holds about 11,000 clones, with approximately 72% as singletons. Sequences were derived from peripheral blood mononuclear cells (PBMCs), sampled at baseline. The receptors come from a human donor with classical Hodgkin lymphoma.

Notes on this clone: No DNA is shown, since the ends of the CDR3 on it are uncertain; the CDR3 is the one TCRdb lists. V is TRBV5-1 and J is TRBJ1-1. The CDR3 sequence runs 11 residues, both termini included. Germline values: CDR1 SGHRS, CDR2 YFSETQ. This chain's CDR3 is CASSFGYGTFF.

The chain joins TRBV28 to TRBJ1-2; D gene unclear. Germline loops: CDR1 MDHEN, CDR2 SYDVKM. The germline V and J ends were trimmed by 5 bases and 0 bases, with 16 bases remaining between them. The CDR3 is made up of 16 amino acids. The CDR3 region is CASSPGGSLANYGYTF. DNA of the CDR3: TGTGCCAGCAGTCCCGGTGGCAGCCTAGCTAACTATGGCTACACCTTC.

The chain carries TRBV7-9 and TRBJ2-3, with D perhaps assigned TRBD1 or TRBD2 (5 bases each). Germline V lookup: CDR1 SEHNR, CDR2 FQNEAQ (reference sequence). The CDR3 spans 15 residues. Between the trimmed V and J ends, which lost 4 bases and 6 bases, there was a span of 17 bases. DNA for the CDR3: TGTGCCAGCAGCTCTTCAGGGAGAGCGGTGGATACGCAGTATTTT. As protein: CASSSSGRAVDTQYF.

The chain's CDR3 is CARRVGDRGLPDYGYTF. The CDR3 DNA sequence: TGTGCCAGAAGAGTGGGGGACAGGGGGCTTCCCGACTATGGCTACACCTTC. The chain recombines TRBV2 with TRBJ1-2, with 12 bases aligning to TRBD1. V gave up 9 bases and J gave up 3 bases; unmatched junction bases: 14. CDR1 is SNHLY and CDR2 is FYNNEI in the germline V gene. This CDR3 has 17 amino acids.

This clone occurred a few times. The V call is TRBV5-1, the J call TRBJ2-1, with TRBD2 as a possible D gene (6 bases). From germline, CDR1 is SGHRS and CDR2 YFSETQ. V gave up 2 bases and J gave up 0 bases, with 12 bases separating them. The CDR3 sequence is 16 residues long. CDR3 in DNA: TGCGCCAGCAGCTTCTCCGGGACTTCCTCCTACAATGAGCAGTTCTTC. This codes for CASSFSGTSSYNEQFF. The whole variable domain, remainder taken from reference TRBV5-1 and TRBJ2-1, is KAGVTQTPRYLIKTRGQQVTLSCSPISGHRSVSWYQQTPGQGLQFLFEYFSETQRNKGNFPGRFSGRQFSNSRSEMNVSTLELGDSALYLCASSFSGTSSYNEQFFGPGTRLTVL.

This rearrangement joins TRBV5-1 to TRBJ2-3; TRBD1 might be the D (5 bases). With 5 bases removed from V and 3 bases from J, the gap between germline ends came to 10 bases. CDR3 size: 13 residues. CDR1 and CDR2 (germline): SGHRS, YFSETQ. The CDR3 reads CASRVGATDTQYF. In nucleotides, the CDR3 is TGCGCCAGCAGAGTAGGGGCGACAGATACGCAGTATTTT.

CDR3 sequence: CASTIVPGNGPGELFF. In nucleotides, the CDR3 is TGTGCCAGCACCATAGTCCCAGGAAACGGGCCCGGGGAGCTGTTTTTT. The V call is TRBV11-2, the J call TRBJ2-2; D is unresolved. From germline, CDR1 is SGHAT and CDR2 FQNNGV. CDR3 length: 16 residues. V was shortened by 7 bases and J by 6 bases, with 21 bases between the two germline ends.

This clone is deemed medium-sized. The rearrangement joins TRBV6-6 to TRBJ1-1; D is unclear. The germline V gene encodes CDR1 MNHNY and CDR2 SVGAGI (reference sequence). The CDR3 totals 11 residues. Trimming took off 8 bases at V and 1 base at J, with 5 bases between the two ends. CDR3 sequence (DNA): TGTGCCAGCGTGGCGAACACTGAAGCTTTCTTT. Protein sequence: CASVANTEAFF.

This sequence joins TRBV6-5 and TRBJ2-7; D perhaps matches TRBD1 (5 bases). Per germline, CDR1 MNHEY and CDR2 SVGAGI. The CDR3 is 14 amino acids. V lost 6 bases to trimming and J lost 0 bases, with 12 bases between them. CDR3 DNA: TGTGCCAGCAGGAGACAGCTACTCTCCTACGAGCAGTACTTC. It codes for CASRRQLLSYEQYF.

The chain uses TRBV7-3 and TRBJ2-2, with D perhaps TRBD1 (6 bases). V was trimmed by 0 bases and J by 4 bases, leaving 12 bases between them. CDR3 length: 16 amino acids. Per the germline V gene, CDR1 is SGHTA and CDR2 is FQGTGA. The CDR3 here is CASSLTGDTSTGELFF. CDR3 coding DNA: TGTGCCAGCAGCTTAACGGGGGACACTTCCACCGGGGAGCTGTTTTTT.

The chain has TRBV5-4 and TRBJ2-5, with TRBD1 matching 8 bases. Germline loops: CDR1 SGHNT, CDR2 YYREEE (reference sequence). V was clipped by 4 bases and J by 1 base; unmatched bases: 6. The CDR3 loop spans 15 amino acids. Here the CDR3 DNA reads TGTGCCAGCAGCACCGGACAGGGTCGCCAAGAGACCCAGTACTTC. Translation gives CASSTGQGRQETQYF.

The J gene is TRBJ1-2, the V gene TRBV5-6; unclear D gene. This CDR3 region has 13 residues. Trimming shortened V by 4 bases and J by 4 bases, and 11 bases separated the two germline ends. Germline values: CDR1 SGHDT, CDR2 YYEEEE. The CDR3 protein is CASSDGISYGYTF. In nucleotides, the CDR3 is TGTGCCAGCAGCGACGGGATTTCCTATGGCTACACCTTC.

The chain links TRBV4-2 to TRBJ1-2; tentative D call: TRBD1 (6 bases). Germline CDR1 is LGHNA and CDR2 is YNFKEQ. The CDR3 spans 15 residues. V was trimmed by 0 bases and J by 3 bases, leaving 11 bases between them. The CDR3 sequence: CASSQDLDRYYGYTF. The CDR3 nucleotides read TGTGCCAGCAGCCAAGATTTGGACAGATACTATGGCTACACCTTC.

The chain carries TRBV4-1 and TRBJ2-2; 7 bases fit TRBD1. J lost 5 bases, V lost 4 bases, and 7 bases had no gene match. This CDR3 comprises 15 residues. Per germline, CDR1 MGHRA and CDR2 YSYEKL. CDR3 in amino acids: CASSPRDSLTGELFF. In DNA, the CDR3 is TGCGCCAGCAGCCCCCGGGACAGTCTAACCGGGGAGCTGTTTTTT.

The rearrangement links TRBV4-3 to TRBJ2-3, with 12 bases that match TRBD2. V lost 4 bases to trimming and J lost 2 bases; unmatched junction nucleotides: 10. The CDR3 totals 18 residues. Germline loops: CDR1 LGHNA, CDR2 YSLEER. The CDR3 reads CASSRTKTSGGLTDTQYF. The CDR3 coding sequence is TGCGCCAGCAGCCGTACGAAGACTAGCGGGGGACTCACAGATACGCAGTATTTT.

The chain has TRBV16 and TRBJ2-6; D ambiguous. V was shortened by 0 bases and J by 2 bases, with 5 bases between the two germline ends. There are 15 residues in the CDR3. Germline V gene lookup returns CDR1 KGHSY and CDR2 FQNENV. The CDR3 region has the DNA TGTGCCAGCAGCCAATCCCGGGCTGGGGCCAACGTCCTGACTTTC. This translates into CASSQSRAGANVLTF.

The rearrangement joins TRBV28 to TRBJ2-5, with 11 bases that match TRBD2. After removal of 1 base from V and 2 bases from J, the junction contained 0 bases not matched to a gene. Germline CDR1 and CDR2: MDHEN and SYDVKM. The length of the CDR3 is 15 residues. In DNA, the CDR3 is TGTGCCAGCAGTTTATCTAGCGGGGGGCAAGAGACCCAGTACTTC. Translation gives CASSLSSGGQETQYF.

This clone was found a few times. This chain connects TRBV11-1 to TRBJ1-1; weak D call: TRBD1 (5 bases). Trimming removed 10 bases at V and 5 bases at J, with 20 bases between. This CDR3 is built from 14 residues. The germline CDR1 and CDR2 sequences are SGHAT and FQDESV (reference sequence). DNA for the CDR3: TGTGCCACCCGCTCCGGGGGGGATTGGACTGAAGCTTTCTTT. Translating it yields CATRSGGDWTEAFF.

The chain uses TRBV28 and TRBJ2-7; a possible D gene is TRBD1 (6 bases). V was trimmed by 9 bases and J by 2 bases, leaving 23 bases between them. In germline, CDR1 is MDHEN, CDR2 SYDVKM. This CDR3 has 16 amino acids. The DNA for the CDR3 is TGTGCCAGTCATGGAGGCCCAAGGAACAGGGCCTACGAGCAGTACTTC. Its protein product is CASHGGPRNRAYEQYF.

The chain joins TRBV2 to TRBJ2-3; 8 bases map to TRBD1. Germline loops: CDR1 SNHLY, CDR2 FYNNEI. After removal of 7 bases from V and 3 bases from J, the junction contained 6 bases not matched to a gene. This CDR3 region has 14 residues. Written as DNA, the CDR3 is TGTGCCAGCAAGCGACAGGGGATAACAGATACGCAGTATTTT. It codes for CASKRQGITDTQYF.

The chain recombines TRBV18 with TRBJ2-2, with 10 bases lining up with TRBD1. Per germline, CDR1 KGHSH and CDR2 LQKENI. Trimming cost V 2 bases and J 6 bases; bases outside gene matches: 6. The CDR3 contains 16 residues. In DNA, the CDR3 is TGTGCCAGCTCACCAAGGGGACAGGGGCTATCCGGGGAGCTGTTTTTT. Its translation is CASSPRGQGLSGELFF.

This chain connects TRBV9 to TRBJ2-3, with 11 bases fitting TRBD2. CDR3 length: 17 amino acids. Trimming removed 0 bases from V and 3 bases from J; junction bases left unmatched: 6. Germline V CDR1 and CDR2: SGDLS, YYNGEE. In DNA, the CDR3 is TGTGCCAGCAGCGTAGACGATAGCGGGGGGGTAACAGATACGCAGTATTTT. It encodes CASSVDDSGGVTDTQYF.

This clone was observed a few times. V and J are TRBV7-9 and TRBJ1-1; no firm D call. The CDR3 has 13 residues. V shed 5 bases and J shed 0 bases, with 7 bases lying between them. Per germline, CDR1 SEHNR and CDR2 FQNEAQ (reference sequence). The CDR3 nucleotides read TGTGCCAGCAGCCCGCCCCTGAACACTGAAGCTTTCTTT. This translates into CASSPPLNTEAFF.

The chain uses TRBV6-5 and TRBJ1-2; D remains ambiguous. The CDR3 contains 15 residues. Germline V gene lookup returns CDR1 MNHEY and CDR2 SVGAGI. Trimming left V 2 bases short and J 6 bases short, with 16 bases between. The CDR3 spells CASSYRVGGSDGYTF. The CDR3 DNA reads as TGTGCCAGCAGTTACAGGGTTGGAGGCTCGGATGGCTACACCTTC.

The chain recombines TRBV5-4 with TRBJ2-5, with 7 bases fitting TRBD1. The CDR3 runs 14 residues. Germline V CDR1 and CDR2: SGHNT, YYREEE (reference sequence). V gave up 4 bases and J gave up 4 bases; unmatched junction bases: 7. The CDR3 reads CASSLDRVGETQYF. In nucleotides, the CDR3 is TGTGCCAGCAGCCTAGACAGGGTAGGAGAGACCCAGTACTTC.

The V gene is TRBV5-4, the J gene TRBJ1-2, with D maybe TRBD1 (6 bases). CDR3 length: 16 residues. Looked up from germline, CDR1 is SGHNT and CDR2 is YYREEE (reference sequence). V dropped 0 bases and J dropped 3 bases, with 15 bases sitting between them. The CDR3 sequence is CASSLAGTGAYYGYTF. In nucleotides, the CDR3 is TGTGCCAGCAGCTTGGCCGGGACGGGGGCTTACTATGGCTACACCTTC.

V and J are TRBV7-9 and TRBJ1-6; weak D call: TRBD1 (5 bases). The ends were cut back, 3 bases at V and 7 bases at J, with 16 bases in the middle. The CDR3 spans 16 residues. Germline CDR1 SEHNR, CDR2 FQNEAQ (reference sequence). The CDR3, as DNA: TGTGCCAGCAGCTTCGGTTGGGGCTTTAGCAATTCACCCCTCCACTTT. It codes for CASSFGWGFSNSPLHF.

The rearrangement joins TRBV5-1 to TRBJ1-4; 8 bases are shared with TRBD1. The CDR3 contains 14 residues. Germline loops: CDR1 SGHRS, CDR2 YFSETQ. The V segment lost 4 bases and the J segment 8 bases; nucleotides outside the gene matches: 7. CDR3 coding DNA: TGCGCCAGCAGCGAGGGACAGGTTTCAGAAAAACTGTTTTTT. It encodes CASSEGQVSEKLFF.